A single sample gave rise to the 17 T cell receptor beta chains below, sequenced in a study of cytomegalovirus exposure and HLA in healthy donors. Vbeta (60) and Jbeta (13) primers were used in the PCR. The table came from immunoSEQ multiplex PCR; TCRdb's copy has only in-frame clones and leaves some out. The sample records 85,000 to 120,000 clones, 65% to 75% being singletons. Sequenced sample: PBMCs. These TCRs come from a female donor in good health and CMV-seronegative.

This clone was seen only once. The chain uses TRBV6-5 and TRBJ2-1; D may be TRBD2 (7 bases). V shed 2 bases and J shed 10 bases, with 21 bases lying between them. Looked up from germline, CDR1 is MNHEY and CDR2 is SVGAGI. This CDR3 is built from 16 residues. CDR3 amino acids: CASSYQMGGGREEQFF. Here the CDR3 DNA reads TGTGCCAGCAGTTACCAAATGGGGGGCGGGAGAGAGGAGCAGTTCTTC.

The chain employs TRBV7-6 and TRBJ2-5, with 9 bases fitting TRBD2. Trimming removed 1 base from V and 5 bases from J; junction bases left unmatched: 5. Germline V gives CDR1 SGHVS, CDR2 FNYEAQ. This CDR3 region has 15 residues. Here the CDR3 DNA reads TGTGCCAGCAGCTTAGAGCTAGCGGGACCGGAGACCCAGTACTTC. It specifies CASSLELAGPETQYF.

The chain couples TRBV5-1 to TRBJ1-1; D uncertain. Germline V lookup: CDR1 SGHRS, CDR2 YFSETQ. The V end lost 3 bases, the J end lost 4 bases, and 13 bases lay between the germline ends. The CDR3 covers 14 residues. The CDR3 loop reads CASSSGRAGTEAFF. Written as DNA, the CDR3 is TGCGCCAGCAGCTCGGGTCGCGCGGGCACTGAAGCTTTCTTT.

This clone showed up just a few times. This sequence joins TRBV15 and TRBJ2-1, with 10 bases matching TRBD1. Trimming cost V 1 base and J 6 bases; bases outside gene matches: 3. Germline values: CDR1 LNHNV, CDR2 YYDKDF (reference sequence). This CDR3 comprises 15 residues. The CDR3 nucleotides read TGTGCCACCAGCAGAGTGGGGACAGGGGTCAATGAGCAGTTCTTC. Amino acid sequence: CATSRVGTGVNEQFF.

J is TRBJ2-1 and V is TRBV11-3; 11 bases line up with TRBD2. The junction had 6 bases not matched to a gene; V was cut back by 6 bases and J by 5 bases. The germline CDR1 and CDR2 sequences are SGHNT and YENEEA. The CDR3 has 15 amino acids. The CDR3 spells CASRPGTSGDNEQFF. The CDR3 nucleotides read TGTGCCAGCAGACCCGGGACTAGCGGAGACAATGAGCAGTTCTTC.

The chain recombines TRBV6-5 with TRBJ1-4; perhaps TRBD1 as D (6 bases). This CDR3 is 14 amino acids long. Trimming shortened V by 6 bases and J by 8 bases, and 16 bases separated the two germline ends. The germline V gene encodes CDR1 MNHEY and CDR2 SVGAGI. The CDR3 loop is CASRTGLHREKLFF. CDR3 coding DNA: TGTGCCAGCAGGACAGGACTCCATCGGGAAAAACTGTTTTTT.

CDR3 DNA: TGTGCCAGCGGGTACTCAGCGGGAGGGCTGGAGACCCAGTACTTC. This translates into CASGYSAGGLETQYF. This chain connects TRBV7-2 to TRBJ2-5; 10 bases map to TRBD2. Per the germline V gene, CDR1 is SGHTA and CDR2 is FQGNSA. With 8 bases clipped from V and 5 bases from J, the junction kept 11 bases outside the gene matches. This CDR3 contains 15 residues.

This sequence joins TRBV9 and TRBJ1-1; the D gene is possibly TRBD1 (6 bases). From germline, CDR1 is SGDLS and CDR2 YYNGEE. The V end was cut by 0 bases, the J end by 5 bases, with 11 bases between. This CDR3 comprises 14 residues. The CDR3, as DNA: TGTGCCAGCAGCGTAGGAGACAGGCGGACTGAAGCTTTCTTT. This gives the protein CASSVGDRRTEAFF.

V and J are TRBV29-1 and TRBJ1-1, with TRBD1 matching over 7 bases. Germline assignment: CDR1 SQVTM and CDR2 ANQGSEA. This CDR3 is built from 15 residues. Trimming cost V 0 bases and J 1 base; bases outside gene matches: 5. This chain's CDR3 is CSVEDPGQRNTEAFF. DNA of the CDR3: TGCAGCGTTGAAGATCCGGGACAGAGGAACACTGAAGCTTTCTTT.

This clone was seen more than once but under ten times. The chain has TRBV6-6 and TRBJ1-2, with a tentative D call TRBD1 (5 bases). This CDR3 is built from 14 residues. V gave up 0 bases and J gave up 3 bases, with 8 bases separating them. Per the germline V gene, CDR1 is MNHNY and CDR2 is SVGAGI (reference sequence). CDR3 in amino acids: CASSYSGTDYGYTF. CDR3 nucleotides: TGTGCCAGCAGTTACTCCGGGACTGACTATGGCTACACCTTC.

V is TRBV4-2 and J is TRBJ1-2; no definite D call. V shed 4 bases and J shed 6 bases, with 18 bases lying between them. CDR1 is LGHNA, CDR2 YNFKEQ, per germline. This CDR3 comprises 15 residues. The CDR3 DNA reads TGTGCCAGCAGCCCCCCCAACCTAAATCGGGATGGCTACACCTTC. Translation: CASSPPNLNRDGYTF.

V and J are TRBV4-3 and TRBJ1-3; D remains unclear. V was clipped by 6 bases and J by 3 bases, with 15 bases between them. Germline V gene data show CDR1 as LGHNA and CDR2 as YSLEER. The CDR3 length is 15 residues. CDR3 protein: CASSSTLASGNTIYF. The CDR3 region has the DNA TGCGCCAGCAGTTCCACACTAGCCAGTGGAAACACCATATATTTT.

The rearrangement joins TRBV7-6 to TRBJ2-7; tentative D call: TRBD2 (7 bases). Trimming removed 5 bases at V and 2 bases at J, with 25 bases between. Per the germline V gene, CDR1 is SGHVS and CDR2 is FNYEAQ. CDR3 size: 18 residues. For the CDR3, the DNA is TGTGCCAGCAGCCCCCTTCGGGGGCGGCTAGCGGAGACCTACGAGCAGTACTTC. Encoded protein: CASSPLRGRLAETYEQYF.

The chain recombines TRBV5-6 with TRBJ1-6; D is ambiguous. V gave up 0 bases and J gave up 5 bases, with 3 bases separating them. The CDR3 length is 13 residues. Germline lookup yields CDR1 SGHDT and CDR2 YYEEEE. The CDR3 protein is CASSLGHNSPLHF. In nucleotides, the CDR3 is TGTGCCAGCAGCTTGGGGCATAATTCACCCCTCCACTTT. Looking up the rest from reference TRBV5-6 and TRBJ1-6 gives the full variable domain: DAGVTQSPTHLIKTRGQQVTLRCSPKSGHDTVSWYQQALGQGPQFIFQYYEEEERQRGNFPDRFSGHQFPNYSSELNVNALLLGDSALYLCASSLGHNSPLHFGNGTRLTVT.

The rearrangement joins TRBV7-9 to TRBJ1-1, with D possibly matching TRBD1 (6 bases). Germline V lookup: CDR1 SEHNR, CDR2 FQNEAQ (reference sequence). V was trimmed by 1 base and J by 1 base, leaving 10 bases between them. The length of the CDR3 is 15 residues. The CDR3 is CASSLEGGRNTEAFF. The CDR3 DNA follows: TGTGCCAGCAGCTTAGAAGGGGGTAGGAACACTGAAGCTTTCTTT.

This chain joins TRBV7-9 and TRBJ2-7; the match to TRBD1 covers 10 bases. Unmatched junction bases numbered 12, after V lost 5 bases and J lost 2 bases. CDR1 and CDR2 (germline): SEHNR, FQNEAQ (reference sequence). The CDR3 runs to 17 residues. The CDR3 reads CASSPATGTGVTYEQYF. CDR3 DNA: TGTGCCAGCAGCCCAGCCACCGGGACAGGGGTAACCTACGAGCAGTACTTC.

The sample holds a few counts of this clone. This chain joins TRBV30 and TRBJ2-1; 7 bases align to TRBD2. Germline CDR1 and CDR2: GTSNPN and SVGIG (reference sequence). There are 15 residues in the CDR3. J lost 7 bases, V lost 2 bases, and 11 bases had no gene match. The CDR3, as DNA: TGTGCCTGGAGTCGGGGCGGGGGAGGGACGAATGAGCAGTTCTTC. It specifies CAWSRGGGGTNEQFF.